The 10 T cell receptor beta chains in this list originate from one sample, sequenced in a study of T cell repertoires in cytomegalovirus infection (dated by TCRdb to between 2018 and 2021). The sequencing machine was an Illumina HiSeq 1500. In-frame beta chains were kept once TCRdb had trimmed the public reads at Q25 with fastp and called clones with MiXCR. Each CDR3 protein appears once, grouped with its most common genes and DNA. The sample table lists more than 150,000 distinct CDR3 sequences, around 22% of them with a count of one. The ten top clones hold approximately 11% of the sample. The sequencing sample was made of PBMCs. The source of these receptors is a human donor in good health (CMV status not recorded). Some clones in this sample may be carry-over from other donors' samples.

The chain has TRBV7-8 and TRBJ2-3; 11 nucleotides align to TRBD1. In germline, CDR1 is SGHVS, CDR2 FQNEAQ. This CDR3 has 17 amino acids. V lost 4 bases, J lost 1 base, and 7 bases stayed unmatched. The CDR3 is CASSSGQGAPGTDTQYF. As DNA, the CDR3 is TGTGCCAGCAGCTCTGGACAGGGGGCGCCGGGCACAGATACGCAGTATTTT.

V usage is TRBV7-6 and J usage is TRBJ2-1; 9 positions agree with TRBD2. The V segment lost 1 base and the J segment 8 bases; nucleotides outside the gene matches: 3. CDR1 is SGHVS and CDR2 is FNYEAQ in the germline V gene. The CDR3 length is 14 residues. This chain's CDR3 is CASSLGSGSDEQFF. CDR3 coding DNA: TGTGCCAGCAGCTTAGGTAGCGGGAGTGATGAGCAGTTCTTC.

This chain uses TRBV7-9 with TRBJ2-7; 9 bases align to TRBD2. CDR1 is SEHNR, CDR2 FQNEAQ, per germline (reference sequence). There are 14 residues in the CDR3. The V segment lost 5 bases and the J segment 4 bases; nucleotides outside the gene matches: 6. The CDR3 here is CASSPREGLYEQYF. The CDR3 coding sequence is TGTGCCAGCAGCCCGCGGGAGGGCCTTTACGAGCAGTACTTC.

J is TRBJ2-5 and V is TRBV15, with 11 bases matching TRBD2. The junction had 17 bases not matched to a gene; V was cut back by 6 bases and J by 5 bases. The CDR3 has 18 amino acids. Germline V gene sequence: CDR1 LNHNV, CDR2 YYDKDF (reference sequence). This CDR3 reads CATRHRVVSGGAGETQYF. In nucleotides, the CDR3 is TGTGCCACCAGACACAGGGTAGTTAGCGGGGGGGCCGGGGAGACCCAGTACTTC.

This clonotype was seen a handful of times. The rearrangement joins TRBV7-3 to TRBJ2-3; TRBD2 aligns across 12 bases. Germline V gene sequence: CDR1 SGHTA, CDR2 FQGTGA. The CDR3 consists of 16 residues. The V segment lost 4 bases and the J segment 2 bases; nucleotides outside the gene matches: 4. This CDR3 reads CASSSGLAGTTDTQYF. The CDR3 DNA reads TGTGCCAGCAGCTCCGGACTAGCGGGAACCACAGATACGCAGTATTTT.

The V gene is TRBV7-2, the J gene TRBJ2-3; perhaps TRBD1 as D (6 bases). The CDR3 is 14 amino acids. V was pared by 9 bases and J by 2 bases, with 15 bases between. CDR1 is SGHTA, CDR2 FQGNSA, per germline. The CDR3 reads CASRRDTYTDTQYF. The CDR3 DNA is TGTGCCAGTCGCCGGGACACCTACACAGATACGCAGTATTTT. The full variable domain, completed using reference TRBV7-2 and TRBJ2-3, is GAGVSQSPSNKVTEKGKDVELRCDPISGHTALYWYRQSLGQGLEFLIYFQGNSAPDKSGLPSDRFSAERTGGSVSTLTIQRTQQEDSAVYLCASRRDTYTDTQYFGPGTRLTVL.

This clonotype was recorded a few times. The chain employs TRBV7-8 and TRBJ2-3; D is uncertain. The ends were cut back, 6 bases at V and 3 bases at J, with 4 bases in the middle. The CDR3 has 11 residues. Germline V gene lookup returns CDR1 SGHVS and CDR2 FQNEAQ. The CDR3 DNA sequence: TGTGCCAGCAGACAAACAGATACGCAGTATTTT. Protein sequence: CASRQTDTQYF.

For the CDR3, the DNA is TGTGCCAGCAGCTTAGACCAGGGGACCTCTGGAAACACCATATATTTT. Protein product: CASSLDQGTSGNTIYF. This sequence joins TRBV7-9 and TRBJ1-3, with D perhaps TRBD1 (6 bases). Per germline, CDR1 SEHNR and CDR2 FQNEAQ (reference sequence). V lost 1 base to trimming and J lost 0 bases, with 10 bases between them. The CDR3 totals 16 residues.

This clonotype was detected once. The V gene is TRBV7-2, the J gene TRBJ2-1, with TRBD2 as a possible D gene (5 bases). CDR1 and CDR2 (germline): SGHTA, FQGNSA. The CDR3 runs 14 residues. The V end was cut by 1 base, the J end by 8 bases, with 12 bases between. The CDR3 region is CASSLVAMGYEQFF. The CDR3 DNA reads as TGTGCCAGCAGCTTAGTAGCGATGGGGTATGAGCAGTTCTTC. The entire variable domain, with the rest obtained from reference TRBV7-2 and TRBJ2-1, is as follows: GAGVSQSPSNKVTEKGKDVELRCDPISGHTALYWYRQSLGQGLEFLIYFQGNSAPDKSGLPSDRFSAERTGGSVSTLTIQRTQQEDSAVYLCASSLVAMGYEQFFGPGTRLTVL.

This clonotype was counted between two and nine times. V is TRBV20-1 and J is TRBJ2-5, with TRBD1 as a possible D gene (6 bases). V was pared by 4 bases and J by 5 bases, with 26 bases between. The CDR3 length is 17 residues. Per the germline V gene, CDR1 is DFQATT and CDR2 is SNEGSKA (reference sequence). The CDR3 protein is CSAKEGWGRPGGETQYF. CDR3 sequence (DNA): TGCAGTGCTAAAGAGGGTTGGGGGCGACCGGGTGGGGAGACCCAGTACTTC.